This section outlines one TCR beta chain sequence together with its context. After pathologic assessment, macro-dissection selected premalignant or tumor cells for extraction. Trimming removed 4 bases at V and 7 bases at J, with 16 bases between. The germline gives CDR1 SGHDN, CDR2 FVKESK. The CDR3 is 14 residues long. This sample stems from a study of immune evolution from preneoplasia to lung adenocarcinoma. At the level of the study: HLA loss of heterozygosity: under 7.5% AIS, roughly 15% MIA, about 35% ADC, none AAH.

Assay used: immunoSEQ multiplex PCR; TCRdb lists only in-frame clones, some missing. Found here are about 40,000 clones, about 74% of them singletons; the top ten hold under 7.5%. Sequences were obtained from FFPE invasive lung adenocarcinoma tissue. This chain connects TRBV14 to TRBJ1-1; D perhaps matches TRBD1 (6 bases). The TCR was taken from a person between 60 and 70 years old with lung adenocarcinoma. The CDR3 DNA reads as TGTGCCAGCAGCCGAGCCTTTACAGGGAATGAAGCTTTCTTT. As protein: CASSRAFTGNEAFF. The entire variable domain, with the rest obtained from reference TRBV14 and TRBJ1-1, is as follows: EAGVTQFPSHSVIEKGQTVTLRCDPISGHDNLYWYRRVMGKEIKFLLHFVKESKQDESGMPNNRFLAERTGGTYSTLKVQPAELEDSGVYFCASSRAFTGNEAFFGQGTRLTVV.